This TCR beta chain was identified during a study of shared clonotypes between healthy human individuals. Study context: A couple of women and a few men aged 18 to 49 served as donors. A donor's plate count was three for CD4 naive and three for CD4 memory; CD8 naive had two and CD8 memory one.

The study drew its donors from healthy HIV-negative adults without recent acute infections or vaccinations. This clone was recorded a few times. Deep-level assay runs were performed. Libraries were prepared by immunoSEQ multiplex PCR; TCRdb keeps only in-frame clonotypes and omits some of them. Of about 710,000 clones listed, around 78% are singletons. Germline V CDR1 and CDR2: MDHEN, SYDVKM. The V gene lost 7 bases and the J gene lost 5 bases, with 11 bases spanning the gap. The CDR3 length is 12 residues. V and J are TRBV28 and TRBJ1-2; tentative D call: TRBD1 (5 bases). This TCR derives from a young woman in good health. Sequencing used memory CD4+ T cells sorted from blood. Stated subset: CD45RA-negative fraction. The CDR3 loop is CASTGDRYGYTF. In DNA, the CDR3 is TGTGCCAGCACGGGGGATCGGTATGGCTACACCTTC.